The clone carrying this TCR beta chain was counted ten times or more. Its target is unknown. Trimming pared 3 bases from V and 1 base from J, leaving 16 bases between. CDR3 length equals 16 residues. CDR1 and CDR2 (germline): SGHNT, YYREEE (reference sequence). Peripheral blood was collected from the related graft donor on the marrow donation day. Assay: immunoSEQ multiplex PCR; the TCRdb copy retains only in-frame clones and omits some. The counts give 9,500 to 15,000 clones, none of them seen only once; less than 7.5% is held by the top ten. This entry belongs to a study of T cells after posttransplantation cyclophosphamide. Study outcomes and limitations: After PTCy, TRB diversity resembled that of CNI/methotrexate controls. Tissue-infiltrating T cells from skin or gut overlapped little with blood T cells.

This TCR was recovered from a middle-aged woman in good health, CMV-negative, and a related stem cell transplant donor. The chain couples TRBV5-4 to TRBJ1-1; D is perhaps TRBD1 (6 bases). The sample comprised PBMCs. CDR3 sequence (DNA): TGTGCCAGCAGCTCAGGTACAGGGCGCGGGAACACTGAAGCTTTCTTT. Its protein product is CASSSGTGRGNTEAFF. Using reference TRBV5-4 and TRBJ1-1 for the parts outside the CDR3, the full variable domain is ETGVTQSPTHLIKTRGQQVTLRCSSQSGHNTVSWYQQALGQGPQFIFQYYREEENGRGNFPPRFSGLQFPNYSSELNVNALELDDSALYLCASSSGTGRGNTEAFFGQGTRLTVV.